The TCR beta chain described here comes from a study of patients and donors after allogeneic stem cell transplantation. This clonotype turned up a few times. Trimming cost V 0 bases and J 1 base, with 7 bases left between them. The V gene's germline CDR1 is SNHLY and CDR2 FYNNEI. The CDR3 consists of 16 residues. Via MiXCR, TCRdb re-called the RT-PCR reads, giving one row per CDR3 protein. The sample records some 880,000 distinct CDR3 sequences, roughly 18% being singletons. This chain joins TRBV2 and TRBJ1-6, with D unclear. Sequenced material: blood, either unsorted or a sorted T cell fraction (not recorded which). The sequence derives from a human donor who was either an allogeneic HSCT recipient or a stem cell or donor lymphocyte infusion donor (not recorded which). It is not recorded whose cells these are; they may come from a transplant donor. The chain's CDR3 is CASSEARASYNSPLHF. The CDR3 bases are TGTGCCAGCAGTGAAGCCCGTGCATCCTATAATTCACCCCTCCACTTT.